The following is a T cell receptor beta chain sequence with its context. These data come from a study of OX40 agonist ivuxolimab in advanced cancers. About the study: Previous treatment with anti-PD-1, anti-PD-L1 or anti-CTLA-4 therapy was allowed; 40% had received some.

This CDR3 region has 16 residues. Clones were read by immunoSEQ multiplex PCR, and TCRdb kept only the in-frame ones, dropping some. Found here are about 66,000 clones, 75% to 90% of them singletons; the top ten hold roughly an eighth. Sampling times: baseline, cycle 4 day 1, cycle 7 day 1. This sequence joins TRBV21-1 and TRBJ2-7. TRBV21-1 is labeled a pseudogene. The sequence derives from an adult with an advanced solid tumor such as melanoma, head and neck, liver or kidney cancer. The sequenced sample was CD4+ or CD8+ T cells sorted from blood, obtained in a trial of the OX40 agonist ivuxolimab. CDR3 amino acids: CASSKVRVETSYEQYF. CDR3 DNA: TGTGCCAGCAGCAAGGTTAGGGTCGAGACCTCCTACGAGCAGTACTTC.